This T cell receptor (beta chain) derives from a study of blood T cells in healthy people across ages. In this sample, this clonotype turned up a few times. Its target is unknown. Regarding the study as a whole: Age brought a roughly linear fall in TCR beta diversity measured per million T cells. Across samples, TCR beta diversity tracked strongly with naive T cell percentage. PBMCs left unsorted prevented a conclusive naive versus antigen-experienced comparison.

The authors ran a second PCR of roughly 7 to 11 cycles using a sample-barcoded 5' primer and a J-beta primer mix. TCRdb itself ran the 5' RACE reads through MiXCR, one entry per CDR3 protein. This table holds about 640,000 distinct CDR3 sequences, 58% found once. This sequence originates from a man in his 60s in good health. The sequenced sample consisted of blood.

The chain's CDR3 is CASSQTVVDYNEQFF. The CDR3 coding sequence is TGTGCCAGCAGCCAAACTGTAGTTGATTACAATGAGCAGTTCTTC. J is TRBJ2-1 and V is TRBV4-2; D is unclear. Trimming shortened V by 2 bases and J by 4 bases, and 12 bases separated the two germline ends. The CDR3 spans 15 residues. CDR1 is LGHNA and CDR2 is YNFKEQ in the germline V gene.